Below are 21 T cell receptor beta chains sequenced from a single sample in a study of cytomegalovirus exposure and HLA in healthy donors. TCRdb's table, derived via immunoSEQ multiplex PCR, lists solely in-frame clones and lacks some. The sample has approximately 170,000 clones, about 90% seen once. Material for sequencing was PBMCs. The origin of the receptors is a woman in her late teens or twenties in good health and CMV-seropositive.

The chain carries TRBV12-5 and TRBJ2-2; maybe TRBD2 (7 bases). The length of the CDR3 is 18 residues. Trimming removed 0 bases from V and 7 bases from J, with 21 bases in between. The germline gives CDR1 LGHNT, CDR2 FRNRAP. Here the CDR3 reads CASGLVLGGQRENGELFF. CDR3 DNA sequence: TGTGCTAGTGGTTTGGTACTTGGGGGGCAGCGGGAAAACGGGGAGCTGTTTTTT.

This rearrangement joins TRBV9 to TRBJ2-1; 7 bases match TRBD2. In germline, CDR1 is SGDLS, CDR2 YYNGEE. This CDR3 spans 16 amino acids. J gave up 9 bases and V 3 bases, and 15 bases lay outside the gene matches. Here the CDR3 reads CASSARWSGAQGEQFF. Here the CDR3 DNA reads TGTGCCAGCAGCGCGAGATGGAGCGGGGCCCAAGGTGAGCAGTTCTTC.

This clone was seen only once. The chain carries TRBV30 and TRBJ1-3, with no clear D. Per the germline V gene, CDR1 is GTSNPN and CDR2 is SVGIG (reference sequence). V shed 4 bases and J shed 1 base, with 8 bases lying between them. The CDR3 consists of 13 residues. The CDR3 protein is CAWMRGSGNTIYF. The CDR3 bases are TGTGCCTGGATGCGAGGGTCTGGAAACACCATATATTTT.

V gene TRBV11-2 combines with J gene TRBJ2-2, with TRBD2 identical over 9 bases. Germline CDR1 reads SGHAT; CDR2 reads FQNNGV. The CDR3 has 16 amino acids. The ends lost 4 bases at V and 3 bases at J; junction bases unmatched: 6. CDR3 region: CASSSGLAPYTGELFF. CDR3 DNA sequence: TGTGCCAGCAGCTCAGGACTAGCGCCTTACACCGGGGAGCTGTTTTTT.

This clone was picked up one time. The chain couples TRBV19 to TRBJ1-2, with TRBD1 as a possible D gene (5 bases). The CDR3 totals 14 residues. The V end lost 2 bases, the J end lost 8 bases, and 15 bases lay between the germline ends. Per the germline V gene, CDR1 is LNHDA and CDR2 is SQIVND (reference sequence). For the CDR3, the DNA is TGTGCCAGTAGTATACAGGGCTACTCAGGCGGCTACACCTTC. Translated, it gives CASSIQGYSGGYTF.

The V gene is TRBV5-6, the J gene TRBJ2-1, with TRBD1 identical over 7 bases. Per germline, CDR1 SGHDT and CDR2 YYEEEE. The CDR3 length is 15 residues. V was clipped by 4 bases and J by 4 bases; unmatched bases: 8. The CDR3 loop is CASSRRDRAYNEQFF. DNA for the CDR3: TGTGCCAGCAGCCGCCGGGACAGAGCATACAATGAGCAGTTCTTC.

The V call is TRBV30, the J call TRBJ1-3; 10 positions match TRBD1. From germline, CDR1 is GTSNPN and CDR2 SVGIG (reference sequence). Germline trimming cut 1 base from V and 0 bases from J; bases unmatched to any gene: 6. The CDR3 spans 17 residues. Here the CDR3 DNA reads TGTGCCTGGAGTGAGGGACAGGGGCCCCTCTCTGGAAACACCATATATTTT. The encoded protein is CAWSEGQGPLSGNTIYF.

Only one count was recorded for this clone. V is TRBV25-1 and J is TRBJ2-2; 8 bases agree with TRBD1. CDR3 size: 15 residues. The V segment lost 4 bases and the J segment 8 bases; nucleotides outside the gene matches: 9. Germline V CDR1 and CDR2: MGHDK, SYGVNS. This CDR3 is CASSARQGYPGELFF. DNA for the CDR3: TGTGCCAGCAGTGCCAGACAGGGGTACCCGGGGGAGCTGTTTTTT. The full variable domain, rest sourced from reference TRBV25-1 and TRBJ2-2, is EADIYQTPRYLVIGTGKKITLECSQTMGHDKMYWYQQDPGMELHLIHYSYGVNSTEKGDLSSESTVSRIRTEHFPLTLESARPSHTSQYLCASSARQGYPGELFFGEGSRLTVL.

The V call is TRBV11-2, the J call TRBJ2-3; D gene unclear. CDR3 size: 15 residues. Deletions cut 1 base from V and 5 bases from J, with 13 bases between. Germline V gives CDR1 SGHAT, CDR2 FQNNGV. The CDR3 coding sequence is TGTGCCAGCAGCTTAGGCGGTCTGAACGGAGATACGCAGTATTTT. It codes for CASSLGGLNGDTQYF.

The genes are TRBV10-1 and TRBJ2-3, with D maybe TRBD2 (5 bases). Germline V CDR1 and CDR2: WNHNN, SYGVQD (reference sequence). V was pared by 3 bases and J by 2 bases, with 15 bases between. The CDR3 spans 16 residues. The CDR3 DNA reads as TGCGCCAGCAGTGAATTGGTCGGGGAGCCCACAGATACGCAGTATTTT. This translates into CASSELVGEPTDTQYF.

The chain links TRBV19 to TRBJ1-1, with D uncertain. This CDR3 has 15 amino acids. Per germline, CDR1 LNHDA and CDR2 SQIVND (reference sequence). V lost 3 bases and J 0 bases, leaving 11 bases between the germline ends. CDR3 sequence reads: CASSMSHFMNTEAFF. CDR3 nucleotide sequence: TGTGCCAGTAGTATGAGTCACTTCATGAACACTGAAGCTTTCTTT.

This rearrangement joins TRBV27 to TRBJ2-7, with TRBD2 as a possible D gene (6 bases). Germline CDR1 reads MNHEY; CDR2 reads SMNVEV (reference sequence). Trimming stripped 3 bases from V and 4 bases from J, with 16 bases between. This CDR3 has 15 residues. CDR3: CASSLVGSTGYEQYF. The CDR3 nucleotides read TGTGCCAGCAGTTTGGTCGGGAGTACAGGATACGAGCAGTACTTC.

The chain recombines TRBV5-6 with TRBJ2-1, with 9 bases lining up with TRBD2. The V segment lost 0 bases and the J segment 14 bases; nucleotides outside the gene matches: 6. In germline, CDR1 is SGHDT, CDR2 YYEEEE. The CDR3 totals 13 residues. CDR3 nucleotide sequence: TGTGCCAGCAGCTTGGGCGGGGGGGTGATTGAGTTCTTC. It is translated as CASSLGGGVIEFF.

The chain uses TRBV18 and TRBJ2-3; TRBD2 matches 10 bases. CDR3 length equals 17 residues. The germline CDR1 and CDR2 sequences are KGHSH and LQKENI. The V and J ends lost 4 bases and 5 bases, in that order; junction bases with no gene match: 12. In nucleotides, the CDR3 is TGTGCCAGCTCACTTTTGCCAGGGACTAGCGTTGGAGATACGCAGTATTTT. Its translation is CASSLLPGTSVGDTQYF.

The count of this clone is one. The V and J genes are TRBV19 and TRBJ1-5; tentative D call: TRBD1 (5 bases). V shed 6 bases and J shed 5 bases, with 14 bases lying between them. This CDR3 spans 14 amino acids. Germline V CDR1 and CDR2: LNHDA, SQIVND (reference sequence). The CDR3 DNA reads TGTGCCAGTAGCCCTGCAGGGAGGCATCAGCCCCAGCATTTT. Translation: CASSPAGRHQPQHF.

This sequence joins TRBV7-8 and TRBJ1-2; TRBD1 matches 9 bases. This CDR3 comprises 15 residues. Germline V gives CDR1 SGHVS, CDR2 FQNEAQ. With 1 base clipped from V and 8 bases from J, the junction kept 8 bases outside the gene matches. CDR3 loop: CASSLGTGDVKGYTF. In DNA, the CDR3 is TGTGCCAGCAGCTTAGGGACAGGGGATGTCAAAGGCTACACCTTC.

This chain connects TRBV6-5 to TRBJ1-2; 10 nucleotides match TRBD1. CDR1 is MNHEY, CDR2 SVGAGI, per germline. V dropped 2 bases and J dropped 7; count of bases not matched to a gene: 4. The CDR3 consists of 14 residues. This CDR3 is CASSYGTGELGYTF. The CDR3 bases are TGTGCCAGCAGTTACGGGACAGGGGAACTTGGCTACACCTTC.

This chain links TRBV5-1 with TRBJ2-7; D perhaps matches TRBD1 (6 bases). The V end was cut by 0 bases, the J end by 4 bases, with 11 bases between. The CDR3 is 14 amino acids. CDR1 is SGHRS and CDR2 is YFSETQ in the germline V gene. CDR3 region: CASSLEGTNYEQYF. CDR3 DNA: TGCGCCAGCAGCTTGGAGGGGACAAATTACGAGCAGTACTTC. The full variable domain, with the rest looked up from reference TRBV5-1 and TRBJ2-7, is KAGVTQTPRYLIKTRGQQVTLSCSPISGHRSVSWYQQTPGQGLQFLFEYFSETQRNKGNFPGRFSGRQFSNSRSEMNVSTLELGDSALYLCASSLEGTNYEQYFGPGTRLTVT.

The chain carries TRBV7-2 and TRBJ1-3, with D uncertain. Trimming took off 5 bases at V and 0 bases at J, with 14 bases between the two ends. Looked up from germline, CDR1 is SGHTA and CDR2 is FQGNSA. The CDR3 has 16 amino acids. The CDR3 here is CASSLHRSDSGNTIYF. Written as DNA, the CDR3 is TGTGCCAGCAGCCTCCACCGCTCAGACTCTGGAAACACCATATATTTT.

The V gene is TRBV2, the J gene TRBJ2-7, with D possibly being TRBD1 (6 bases). V was trimmed by 7 bases and J by 3 bases, leaving 19 bases between them. CDR3 length: 15 amino acids. Germline loops: CDR1 SNHLY, CDR2 FYNNEI. The DNA of the CDR3 is TGTGCCAGCATAGCAGGGGATCCCCTCCACTACGAGCAGTACTTC. This gives the protein CASIAGDPLHYEQYF.

The chain recombines TRBV5-1 with TRBJ1-3; possible D gene TRBD1, 6 bases. Trimming pared 1 base from V and 3 bases from J, leaving 11 bases between. Per the germline V gene, CDR1 is SGHRS and CDR2 is YFSETQ. The CDR3 has 15 amino acids. CDR3 sequence (DNA): TGCGCCAGCAGCTTGACAGGGACTAATGGAAACACCATATATTTT. Translated, it gives CASSLTGTNGNTIYF.